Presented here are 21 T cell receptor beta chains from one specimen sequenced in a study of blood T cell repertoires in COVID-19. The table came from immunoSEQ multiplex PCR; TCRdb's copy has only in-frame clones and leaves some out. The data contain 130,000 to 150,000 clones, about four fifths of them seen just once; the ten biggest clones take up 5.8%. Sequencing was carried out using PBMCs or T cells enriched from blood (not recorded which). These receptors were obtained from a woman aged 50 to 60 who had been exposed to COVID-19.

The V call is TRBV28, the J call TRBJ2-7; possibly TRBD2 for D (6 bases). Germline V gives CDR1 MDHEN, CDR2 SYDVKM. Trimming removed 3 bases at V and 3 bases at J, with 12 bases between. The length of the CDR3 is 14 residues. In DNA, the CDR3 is TGTGCCAGCAGTTTTGAACGGGGGTACTACGAGCAGTACTTC. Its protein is CASSFERGYYEQYF.

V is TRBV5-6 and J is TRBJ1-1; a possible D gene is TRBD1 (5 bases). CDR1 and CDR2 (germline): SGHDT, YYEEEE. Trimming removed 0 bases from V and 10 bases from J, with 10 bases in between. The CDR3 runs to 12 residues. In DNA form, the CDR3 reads TGTGCCAGCAGCTTGGGGGCAGGGCCAGCTTTCTTT. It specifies CASSLGAGPAFF.

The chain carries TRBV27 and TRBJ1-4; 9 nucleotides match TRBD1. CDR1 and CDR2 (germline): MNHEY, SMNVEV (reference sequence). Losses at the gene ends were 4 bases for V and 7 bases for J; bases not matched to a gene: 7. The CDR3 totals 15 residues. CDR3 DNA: TGTGCCAGCAGTTCGGGAGGGACAGGGCTTGAAAAACTGTTTTTT. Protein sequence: CASSSGGTGLEKLFF.

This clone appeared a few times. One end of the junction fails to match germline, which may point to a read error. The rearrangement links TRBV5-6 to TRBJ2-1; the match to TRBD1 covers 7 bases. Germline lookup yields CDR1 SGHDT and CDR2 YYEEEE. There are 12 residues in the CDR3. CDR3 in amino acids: CASSLVQGLRLF. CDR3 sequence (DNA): TGTGCCAGCAGCTTGGTACAGGGGCTAAGGCTCTTC. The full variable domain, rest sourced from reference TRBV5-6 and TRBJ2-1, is DAGVTQSPTHLIKTRGQQVTLRCSPKSGHDTVSWYQQALGQGPQFIFQYYEEEERQRGNFPDRFSGHQFPNYSSELNVNALLLGDSALYLCASSLVQGLRLFGPGTRLTVL.

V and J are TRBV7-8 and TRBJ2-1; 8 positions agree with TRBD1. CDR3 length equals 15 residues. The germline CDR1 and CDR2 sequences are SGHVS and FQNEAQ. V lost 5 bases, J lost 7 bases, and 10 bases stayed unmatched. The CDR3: CASSPRTGRGNEQFF. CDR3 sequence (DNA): TGTGCCAGCAGCCCCCGGACAGGGAGAGGGAATGAGCAGTTCTTC. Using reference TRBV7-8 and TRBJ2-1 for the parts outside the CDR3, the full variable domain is GAGVSQSPRYKVAKRGQDVALRCDPISGHVSLFWYQQALGQGPEFLTYFQNEAQLDKSGLPSDRFFAERPEGSVSTLKIQRTQQEDSAVYLCASSPRTGRGNEQFFGPGTRLTVL.

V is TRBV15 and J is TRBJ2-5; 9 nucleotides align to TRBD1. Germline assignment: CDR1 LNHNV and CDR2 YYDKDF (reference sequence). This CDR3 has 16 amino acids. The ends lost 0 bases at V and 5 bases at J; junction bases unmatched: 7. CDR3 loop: CATSRDGTGRRETQYF. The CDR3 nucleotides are TGTGCCACCAGCAGAGATGGGACAGGGCGTCGGGAGACCCAGTACTTC.

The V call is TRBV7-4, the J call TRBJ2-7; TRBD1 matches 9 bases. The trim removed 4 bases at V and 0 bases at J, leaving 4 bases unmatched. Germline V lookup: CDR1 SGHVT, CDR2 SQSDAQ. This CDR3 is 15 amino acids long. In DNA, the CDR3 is TGTGCCAGCAGCTCCCGGGACAGGGACTCCTACGAGCAGTACTTC. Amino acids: CASSSRDRDSYEQYF.

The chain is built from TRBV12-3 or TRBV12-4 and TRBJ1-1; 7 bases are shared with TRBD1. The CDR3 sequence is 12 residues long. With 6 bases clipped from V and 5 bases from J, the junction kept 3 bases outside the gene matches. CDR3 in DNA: TGTGCCAGCAGCCGACAGGGAACTGAAGCTTTCTTT. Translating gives CASSRQGTEAFF.

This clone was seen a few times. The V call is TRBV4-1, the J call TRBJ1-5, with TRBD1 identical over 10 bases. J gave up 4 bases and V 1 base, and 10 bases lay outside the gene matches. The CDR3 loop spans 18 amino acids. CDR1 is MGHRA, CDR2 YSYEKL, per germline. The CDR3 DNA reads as TGCGCCAGCAGCCAAGTGGGTCCGGGACAGGGGTCGAATCAGCCCCAGCATTTT. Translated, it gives CASSQVGPGQGSNQPQHF.

The CDR3 reads CSVAVWPILGGDGYTF. The CDR3 nucleotides read TGCAGCGTCGCTGTGTGGCCGATTCTTGGGGGGGATGGCTACACCTTC. This rearrangement joins TRBV29-1 to TRBJ1-2; D is possibly TRBD1 (5 bases). The CDR3 runs 16 residues. V was trimmed by 6 bases and J by 6 bases, leaving 26 bases between them. Germline CDR1 reads SQVTM; CDR2 reads ANQGSEA.

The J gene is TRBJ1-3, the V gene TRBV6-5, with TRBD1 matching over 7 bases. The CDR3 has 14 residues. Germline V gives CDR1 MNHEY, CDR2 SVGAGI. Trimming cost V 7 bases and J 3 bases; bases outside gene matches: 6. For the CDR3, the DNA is TGTGCCAGCACCCAACCAGGGGGTGGAAACACCATATATTTT. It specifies CASTQPGGGNTIYF.

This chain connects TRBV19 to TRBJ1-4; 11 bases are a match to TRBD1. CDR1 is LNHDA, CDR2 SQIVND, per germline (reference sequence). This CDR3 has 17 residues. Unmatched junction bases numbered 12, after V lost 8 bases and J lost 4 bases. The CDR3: CASRPGTGGPHNEKLFF. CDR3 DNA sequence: TGTGCCAGTCGACCCGGGACAGGGGGGCCCCATAATGAAAAACTGTTTTTT.

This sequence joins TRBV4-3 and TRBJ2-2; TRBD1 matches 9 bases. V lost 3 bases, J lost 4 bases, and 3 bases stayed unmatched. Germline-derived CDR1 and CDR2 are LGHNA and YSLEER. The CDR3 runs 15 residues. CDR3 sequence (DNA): TGCGCCAGCAGCCAGAAGACAGGGGGCACCGGGGAGCTGTTTTTT. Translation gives CASSQKTGGTGELFF.

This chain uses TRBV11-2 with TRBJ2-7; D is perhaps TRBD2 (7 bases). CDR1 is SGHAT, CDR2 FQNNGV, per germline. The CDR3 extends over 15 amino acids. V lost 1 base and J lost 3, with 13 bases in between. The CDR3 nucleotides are TGTGCCAGCAGCTTAGTCCGGGGGGCACTCTACGAGCAGTACTTC. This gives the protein CASSLVRGALYEQYF.

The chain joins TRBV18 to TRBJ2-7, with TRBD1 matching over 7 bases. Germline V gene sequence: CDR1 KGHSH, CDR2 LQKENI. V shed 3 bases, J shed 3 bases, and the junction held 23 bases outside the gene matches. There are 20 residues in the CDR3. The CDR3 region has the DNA TGTGCCAGCTCACCTAAAATGACAGGGAGCCGACCTCAAGCCGACTACGAGCAGTACTTC. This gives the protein CASSPKMTGSRPQADYEQYF.

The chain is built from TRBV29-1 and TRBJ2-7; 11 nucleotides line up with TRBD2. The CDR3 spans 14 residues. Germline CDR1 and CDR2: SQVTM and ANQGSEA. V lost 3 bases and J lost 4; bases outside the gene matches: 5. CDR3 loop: CSVEVTSGRYEQYF. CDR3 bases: TGCAGCGTTGAGGTAACTAGCGGGAGATACGAGCAGTACTTC.

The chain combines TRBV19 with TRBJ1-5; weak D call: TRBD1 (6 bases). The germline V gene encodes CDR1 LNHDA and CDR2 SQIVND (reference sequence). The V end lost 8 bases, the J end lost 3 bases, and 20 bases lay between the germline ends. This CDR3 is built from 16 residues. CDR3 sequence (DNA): TGTGCCAGTCGGACGGTAGGGGGGGCACACAATCAGCCCCAGCATTTT. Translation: CASRTVGGAHNQPQHF.

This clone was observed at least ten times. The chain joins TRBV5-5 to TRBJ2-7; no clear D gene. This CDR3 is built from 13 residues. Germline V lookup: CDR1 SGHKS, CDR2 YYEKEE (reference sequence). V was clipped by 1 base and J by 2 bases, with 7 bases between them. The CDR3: CASSLHPAYEQYF. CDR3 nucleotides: TGTGCCAGCAGCTTGCACCCGGCCTACGAGCAGTACTTC.

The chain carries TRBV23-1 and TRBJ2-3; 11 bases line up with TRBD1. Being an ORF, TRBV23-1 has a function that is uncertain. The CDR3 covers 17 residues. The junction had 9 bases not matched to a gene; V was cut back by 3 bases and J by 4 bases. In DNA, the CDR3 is TGCGCCAGCAGTCAGATTCTCCGGGACAGGGGGGCAGATACGCAGTATTTT. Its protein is CASSQILRDRGADTQYF.

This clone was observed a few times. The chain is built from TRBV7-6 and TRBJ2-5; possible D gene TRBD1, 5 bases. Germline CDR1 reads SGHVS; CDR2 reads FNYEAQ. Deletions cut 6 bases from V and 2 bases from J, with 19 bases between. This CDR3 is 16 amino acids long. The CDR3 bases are TGTGCCAGCAGTACTAATCCTGCAGGGTCTCAAGAGACCCAGTACTTC. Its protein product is CASSTNPAGSQETQYF.

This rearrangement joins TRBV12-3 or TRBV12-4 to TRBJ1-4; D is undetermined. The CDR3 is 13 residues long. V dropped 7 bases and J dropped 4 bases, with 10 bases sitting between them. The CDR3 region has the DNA TGTGCCAGCAACGGCGGCTATAATGAAAAACTGTTTTTT. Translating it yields CASNGGYNEKLFF.